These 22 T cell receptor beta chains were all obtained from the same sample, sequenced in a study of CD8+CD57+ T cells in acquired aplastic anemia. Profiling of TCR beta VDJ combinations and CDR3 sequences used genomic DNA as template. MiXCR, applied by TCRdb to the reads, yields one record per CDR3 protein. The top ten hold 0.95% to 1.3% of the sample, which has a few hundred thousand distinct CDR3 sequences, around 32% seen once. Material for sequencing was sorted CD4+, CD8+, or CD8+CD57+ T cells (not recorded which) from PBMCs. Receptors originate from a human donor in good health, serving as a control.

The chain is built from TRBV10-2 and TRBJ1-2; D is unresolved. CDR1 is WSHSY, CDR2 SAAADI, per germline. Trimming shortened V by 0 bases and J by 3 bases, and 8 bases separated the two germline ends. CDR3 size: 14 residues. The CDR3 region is CASSESPRDYGYTF. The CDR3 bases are TGCGCCAGCAGTGAGTCTCCGAGGGACTATGGCTACACCTTC.

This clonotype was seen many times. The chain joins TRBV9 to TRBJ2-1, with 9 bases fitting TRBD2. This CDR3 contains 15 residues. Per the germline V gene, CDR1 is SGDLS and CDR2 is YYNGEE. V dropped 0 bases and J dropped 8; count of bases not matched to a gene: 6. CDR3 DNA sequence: TGTGCCAGCAGCGTAGCCAGCGGGAGGTTTTATGAGCAGTTCTTC. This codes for CASSVASGRFYEQFF.

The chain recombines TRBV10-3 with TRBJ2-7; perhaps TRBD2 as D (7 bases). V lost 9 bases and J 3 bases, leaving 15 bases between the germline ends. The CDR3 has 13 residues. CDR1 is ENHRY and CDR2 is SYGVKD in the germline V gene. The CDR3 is CAIRRGAFYEQYF. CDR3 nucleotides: TGTGCCATACGACGGGGGGCCTTCTACGAGCAGTACTTC.

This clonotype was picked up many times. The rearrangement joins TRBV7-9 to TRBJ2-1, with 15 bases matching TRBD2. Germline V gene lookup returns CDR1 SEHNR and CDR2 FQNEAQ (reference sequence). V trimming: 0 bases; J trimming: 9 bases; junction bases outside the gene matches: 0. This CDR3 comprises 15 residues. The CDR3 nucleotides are TGTGCCAGCAGCTTAGCGGGACTAGCGGGAGGTGAGCAGTTCTTC. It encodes CASSLAGLAGGEQFF.

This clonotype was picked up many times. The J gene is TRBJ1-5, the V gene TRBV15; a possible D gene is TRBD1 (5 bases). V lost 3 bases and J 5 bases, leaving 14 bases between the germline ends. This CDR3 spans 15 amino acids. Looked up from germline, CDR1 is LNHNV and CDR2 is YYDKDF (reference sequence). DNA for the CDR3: TGTGCCACCAGCAGTATCGGGGCCGGGCATCAGCCCCAGCATTTT. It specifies CATSSIGAGHQPQHF. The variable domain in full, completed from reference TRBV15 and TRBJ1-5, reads DAMVIQNPRYQVTQFGKPVTLSCSQTLNHNVMYWYQQKSSQAPKLLFHYYDKDFNNEADTPDNFQSRRPNTSFCFLDIRSPGLGDTAMYLCATSSIGAGHQPQHFGDGTRLSIL.

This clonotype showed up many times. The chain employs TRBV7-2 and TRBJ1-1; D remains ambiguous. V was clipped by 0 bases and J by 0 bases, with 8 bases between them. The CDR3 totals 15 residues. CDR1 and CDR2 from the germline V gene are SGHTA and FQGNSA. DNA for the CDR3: TGTGCCAGCAGCTTAGCGCACGGGATGAACACTGAAGCTTTCTTT. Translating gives CASSLAHGMNTEAFF.

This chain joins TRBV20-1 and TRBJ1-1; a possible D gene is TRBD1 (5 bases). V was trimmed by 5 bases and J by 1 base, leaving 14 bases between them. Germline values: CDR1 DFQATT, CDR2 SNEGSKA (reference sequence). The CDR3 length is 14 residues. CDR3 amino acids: CSAGMGGGNTEAFF. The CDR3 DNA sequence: TGCAGTGCTGGGATGGGGGGTGGGAACACTGAAGCTTTCTTT.

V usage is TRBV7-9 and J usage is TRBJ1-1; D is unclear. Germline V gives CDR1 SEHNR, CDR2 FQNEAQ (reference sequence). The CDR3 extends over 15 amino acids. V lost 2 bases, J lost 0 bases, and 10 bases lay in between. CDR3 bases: TGTGCCAGCAGCTTAACGACAAAGCTGAACACTGAAGCTTTCTTT. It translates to CASSLTTKLNTEAFF.

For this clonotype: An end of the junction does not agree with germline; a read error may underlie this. The CDR3 is CASSPALNAEAFF. CDR3 DNA sequence: TGTGCCAGCAGTCCAGCCTTGAACGCTGAAGCTTTCTTT. The chain employs TRBV5-4 and TRBJ1-1; D is unclear. The CDR3 covers 13 residues. CDR1 is SGHNT and CDR2 is YYREEE in the germline V gene (reference sequence).

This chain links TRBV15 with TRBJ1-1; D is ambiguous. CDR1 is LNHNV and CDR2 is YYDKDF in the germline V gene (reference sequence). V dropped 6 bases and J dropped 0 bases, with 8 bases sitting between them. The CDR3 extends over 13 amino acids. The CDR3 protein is CATRWSVNTEAFF. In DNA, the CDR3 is TGTGCCACCAGGTGGAGTGTGAACACTGAAGCTTTCTTT.

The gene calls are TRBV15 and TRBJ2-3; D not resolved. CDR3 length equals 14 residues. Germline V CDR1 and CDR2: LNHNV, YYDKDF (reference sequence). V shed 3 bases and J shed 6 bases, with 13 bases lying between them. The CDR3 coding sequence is TGTGCCACCAGCAGCTTGGTCCGGGCCGATACGCAGTATTTT. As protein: CATSSLVRADTQYF.

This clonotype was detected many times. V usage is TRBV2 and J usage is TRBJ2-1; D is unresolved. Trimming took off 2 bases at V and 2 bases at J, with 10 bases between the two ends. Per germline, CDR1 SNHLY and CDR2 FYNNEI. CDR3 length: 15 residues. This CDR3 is CASSEFGSPYNEQFF. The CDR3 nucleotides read TGTGCCAGCAGTGAATTTGGGTCTCCCTACAATGAGCAGTTCTTC. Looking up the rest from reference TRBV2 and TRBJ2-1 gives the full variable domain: EPEVTQTPSHQVTQMGQEVILRCVPISNHLYFYWYRQILGQKVEFLVSFYNNEISEKSEIFDDQFSVERPDGSNFTLKIRSTKLEDSAMYFCASSEFGSPYNEQFFGPGTRLTVL.

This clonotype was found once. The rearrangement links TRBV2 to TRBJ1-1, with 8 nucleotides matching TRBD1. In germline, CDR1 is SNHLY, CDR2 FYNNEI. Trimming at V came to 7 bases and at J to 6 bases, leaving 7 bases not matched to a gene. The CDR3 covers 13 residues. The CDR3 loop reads CASKSGGNSEAFF. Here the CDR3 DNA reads TGTGCCAGCAAGTCAGGGGGCAACTCTGAAGCTTTCTTT.

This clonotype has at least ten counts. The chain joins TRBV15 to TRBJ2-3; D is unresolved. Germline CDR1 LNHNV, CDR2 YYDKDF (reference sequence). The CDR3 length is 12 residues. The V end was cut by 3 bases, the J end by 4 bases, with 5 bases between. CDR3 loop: CATSSFPDTQYF. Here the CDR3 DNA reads TGTGCCACCAGCAGTTTCCCAGATACGCAGTATTTT. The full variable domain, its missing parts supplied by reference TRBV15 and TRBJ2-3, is DAMVIQNPRYQVTQFGKPVTLSCSQTLNHNVMYWYQQKSSQAPKLLFHYYDKDFNNEADTPDNFQSRRPNTSFCFLDIRSPGLGDTAMYLCATSSFPDTQYFGPGTRLTVL.

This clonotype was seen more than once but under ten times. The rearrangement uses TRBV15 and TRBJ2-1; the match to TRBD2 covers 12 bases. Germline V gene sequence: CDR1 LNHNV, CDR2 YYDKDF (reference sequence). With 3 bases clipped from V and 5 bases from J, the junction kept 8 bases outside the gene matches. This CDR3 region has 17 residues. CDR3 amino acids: CATSSGRLAGDHNEQFF. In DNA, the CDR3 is TGTGCCACCAGCAGCGGGCGACTAGCGGGAGACCACAATGAGCAGTTCTTC. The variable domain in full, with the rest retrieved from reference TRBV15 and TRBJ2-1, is DAMVIQNPRYQVTQFGKPVTLSCSQTLNHNVMYWYQQKSSQAPKLLFHYYDKDFNNEADTPDNFQSRRPNTSFCFLDIRSPGLGDTAMYLCATSSGRLAGDHNEQFFGPGTRLTVL.

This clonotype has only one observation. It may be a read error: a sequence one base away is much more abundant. The CDR3 nucleotides are TGTGCCGGCAGACCTGGCGGGGGTAATGGCTACACCTTC. Translated: CAGRPGGGNGYTF. J is TRBJ1-2 and V is TRBV10-3; D possibly corresponds to TRBD1 (5 bases). The CDR3 consists of 13 residues. CDR1 ENHRY and CDR2 SYGVKD come from the germline V gene. Deletions cut 11 bases from V and 6 bases from J, with 19 bases between.

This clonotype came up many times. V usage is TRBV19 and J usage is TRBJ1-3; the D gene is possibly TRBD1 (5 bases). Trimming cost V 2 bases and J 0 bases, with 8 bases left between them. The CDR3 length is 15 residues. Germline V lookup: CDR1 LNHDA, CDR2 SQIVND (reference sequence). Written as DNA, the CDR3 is TGTGCCAGTAGTATACAGGGTAGCTCTGGAAACACCATATATTTT. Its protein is CASSIQGSSGNTIYF.

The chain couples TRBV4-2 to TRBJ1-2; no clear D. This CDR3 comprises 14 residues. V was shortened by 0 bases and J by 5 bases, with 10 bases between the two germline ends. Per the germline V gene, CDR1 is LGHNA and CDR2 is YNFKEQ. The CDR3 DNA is TGTGCCAGCAGCCAAGACGGAACGGGTTATGGCTACACCTTC. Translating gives CASSQDGTGYGYTF.

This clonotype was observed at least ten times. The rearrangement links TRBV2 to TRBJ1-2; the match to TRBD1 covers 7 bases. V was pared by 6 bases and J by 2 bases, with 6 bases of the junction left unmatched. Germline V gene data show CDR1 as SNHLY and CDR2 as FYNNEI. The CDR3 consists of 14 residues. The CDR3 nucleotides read TGTGCCAGCAGCCCAAGACAGGGCAACTATGGCTACACCTTC. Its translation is CASSPRQGNYGYTF.

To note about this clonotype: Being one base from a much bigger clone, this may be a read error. CDR3 sequence reads: CTSRRDLNTEAFF. CDR3 sequence (DNA): TGTACCAGCAGACGTGACCTGAACACTGAAGCTTTCTTT. V and J are TRBV5-4 and TRBJ1-1; D uncertain. This CDR3 is 13 amino acids long. Germline loops: CDR1 SGHNT, CDR2 YYREEE (reference sequence). Full variable domain (rest looked up from reference TRBV5-4 and TRBJ1-1): ETGVTQSPTHLIKTRGQQVTLRCSSQSGHNTVSWYQQALGQGPQFIFQYYREEENGRGNFPPRFSGLQFPNYSSELNVNALELDDSALYLCTSRRDLNTEAFFGQGTRLTVV.

CDR3 region: CASSQGLGGAYEQYF. CDR3 sequence (DNA): TGCGCCAGCAGCCAAGGATTAGGGGGAGCCTACGAGCAGTACTTC. The chain has TRBV4-1 and TRBJ2-7; tentatively, D is TRBD1 (6 bases). V lost 1 base, J lost 2 bases, and 12 bases lay in between. CDR3 length equals 15 residues. Germline assignment: CDR1 MGHRA and CDR2 YSYEKL.

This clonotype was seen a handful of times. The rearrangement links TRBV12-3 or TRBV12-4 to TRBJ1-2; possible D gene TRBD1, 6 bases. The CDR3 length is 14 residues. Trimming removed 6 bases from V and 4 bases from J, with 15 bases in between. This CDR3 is CASRGQGRSYGYTF. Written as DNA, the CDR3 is TGTGCCAGCAGAGGGCAGGGGCGTAGCTATGGCTACACCTTC.